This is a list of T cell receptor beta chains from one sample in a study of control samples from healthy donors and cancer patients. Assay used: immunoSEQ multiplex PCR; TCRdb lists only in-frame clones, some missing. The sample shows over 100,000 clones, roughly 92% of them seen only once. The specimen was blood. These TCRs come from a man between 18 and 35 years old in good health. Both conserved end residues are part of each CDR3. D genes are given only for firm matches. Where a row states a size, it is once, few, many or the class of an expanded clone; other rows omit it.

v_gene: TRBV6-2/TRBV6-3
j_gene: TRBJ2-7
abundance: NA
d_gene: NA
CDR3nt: TGTGCCAGCAGTTACTGGGCGAGCTCCTACGAGCAGTACTTC
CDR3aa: CASSYWASSYEQYF

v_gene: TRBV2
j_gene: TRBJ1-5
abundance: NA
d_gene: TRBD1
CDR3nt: TGTGCCAGCAGTGGGACAGGGACTCAGCCCCAGCATTTT
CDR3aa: CASSGTGTQPQHF

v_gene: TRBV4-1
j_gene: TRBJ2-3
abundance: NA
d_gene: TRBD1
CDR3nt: TGCGCCAGCAGCCAAGATCCGGACAGGGGAACAGATACGCAGTATTTT
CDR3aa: CASSQDPDRGTDTQYF

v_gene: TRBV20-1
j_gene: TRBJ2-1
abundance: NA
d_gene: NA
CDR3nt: TGCAGTGCCACTAGGGGCGATGAGCAGTTCTTC
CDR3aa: CSATRGDEQFF

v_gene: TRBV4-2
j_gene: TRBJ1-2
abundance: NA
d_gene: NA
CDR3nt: TGTGCCAGCAGCCAAGAGTTGATGGCAGAAAACTATGGCTACACCTTC
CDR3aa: CASSQELMAENYGYTF

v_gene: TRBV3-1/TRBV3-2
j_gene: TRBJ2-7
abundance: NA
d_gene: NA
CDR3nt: TGTGCCAGCAGCCAAGGGGGCTACTCCTACGAGCAGTACTTC
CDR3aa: CASSQGGYSYEQYF

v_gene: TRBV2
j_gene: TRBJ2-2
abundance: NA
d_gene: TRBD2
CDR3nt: TGTGCCAGCGTTCCACGCACTAGCGGCACCGGGGAGCTGTTTTTT
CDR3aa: CASVPRTSGTGELFF

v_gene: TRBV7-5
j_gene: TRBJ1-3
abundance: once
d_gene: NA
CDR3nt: TGTGCCAGAAGCTCGGACAGGACTCAGAATCGACTCTCTGGAAACACCATATATTTT
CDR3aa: CARSSDRTQNRLSGNTIYF

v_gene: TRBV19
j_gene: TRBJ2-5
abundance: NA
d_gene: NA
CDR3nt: TGTGCCAGTAGTAGATATAGCTTCGAGACCCAGTACTTC
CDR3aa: CASSRYSFETQYF

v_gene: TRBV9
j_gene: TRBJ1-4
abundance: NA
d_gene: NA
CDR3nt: TGTGCCAGCAGCGTAGGACCAGTTAGGGAAAAACTGTTTTTT
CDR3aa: CASSVGPVREKLFF

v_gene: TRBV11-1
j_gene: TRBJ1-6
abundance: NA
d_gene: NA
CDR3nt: TGTGCCAGCAGCCTATTTCAGGGGCAAGGCTCACCCCTCCACTTT
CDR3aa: CASSLFQGQGSPLHF

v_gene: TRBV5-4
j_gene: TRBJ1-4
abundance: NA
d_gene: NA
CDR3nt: TGTGCCAGCAGCTTGGGAGGGCAAACTAATGAAAAACTGTTTTTT
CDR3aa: CASSLGGQTNEKLFF

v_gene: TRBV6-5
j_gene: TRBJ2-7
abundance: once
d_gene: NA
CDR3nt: TGTGCCAGCTTTTACAGGACGACAAGCTCCTACGAGCAGTACTTC
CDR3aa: CASFYRTTSSYEQYF

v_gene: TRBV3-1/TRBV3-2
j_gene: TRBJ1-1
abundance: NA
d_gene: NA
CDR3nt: TGTGCCAGCAGCCAAGATCTTGTTGTAGGGGTTGAAGCTTTCTTT
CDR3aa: CASSQDLVVGVEAFF

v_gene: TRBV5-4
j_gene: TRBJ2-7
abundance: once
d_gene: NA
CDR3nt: TGTGCCAGCAGCTTGGGGGGGGACCCCAACGCCGAGCAGTACTTC
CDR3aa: CASSLGGDPNAEQYF

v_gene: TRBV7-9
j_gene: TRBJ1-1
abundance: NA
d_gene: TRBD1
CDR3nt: TGTGCCAGCAGCCCGTTTACGGGACAGGGAAACACTGAAGCTTTCTTT
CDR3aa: CASSPFTGQGNTEAFF

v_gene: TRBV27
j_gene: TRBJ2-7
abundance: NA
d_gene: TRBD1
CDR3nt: TGTGCCAGCAGTTCAATCGGGACAGGCCCTAACGAGCAGTACTTC
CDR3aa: CASSSIGTGPNEQYF

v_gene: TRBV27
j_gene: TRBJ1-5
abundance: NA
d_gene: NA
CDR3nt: TGTGCCAGCACCGGGGGCGGGAGCAATCAGCCCCAGCATTTT
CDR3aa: CASTGGGSNQPQHF

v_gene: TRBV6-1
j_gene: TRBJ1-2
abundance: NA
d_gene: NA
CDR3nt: TGTGCCAGCAGTGAAACAGGTAGTAACTATGGCTACACCTTC
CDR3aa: CASSETGSNYGYTF

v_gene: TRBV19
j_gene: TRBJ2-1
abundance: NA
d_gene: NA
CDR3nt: TGTGCCAGTAGTATTCGGTTATTCTACAATGAGCAGTTCTTC
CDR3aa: CASSIRLFYNEQFF

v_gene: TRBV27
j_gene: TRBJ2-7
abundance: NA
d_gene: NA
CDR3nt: TGTGCCAGCAGCCAATTAACAGGGCGGGAGCAGTACTTC
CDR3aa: CASSQLTGREQYF

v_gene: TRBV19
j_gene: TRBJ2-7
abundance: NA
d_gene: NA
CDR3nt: TGTGCCAGTAGTACCCGTCGGGGGACAGAGTACGAGCAGTACTTC
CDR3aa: CASSTRRGTEYEQYF

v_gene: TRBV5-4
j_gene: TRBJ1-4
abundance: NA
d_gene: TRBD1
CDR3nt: TGTGCCAGCAGCAAAGGACAGGATATGAAAGGAAAACTGTTTTTT
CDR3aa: CASSKGQDMKGKLFF

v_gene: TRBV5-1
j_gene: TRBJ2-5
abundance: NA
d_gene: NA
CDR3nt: TGCGCCAGCAGCCGGGACAGCGGGGAGACCCAGTACTTC
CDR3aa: CASSRDSGETQYF

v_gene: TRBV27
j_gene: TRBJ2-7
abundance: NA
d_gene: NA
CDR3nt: TGTGCCAGCAGTAATCCAGGGTACTCCTACGAGCAGTACTTC
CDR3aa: CASSNPGYSYEQYF

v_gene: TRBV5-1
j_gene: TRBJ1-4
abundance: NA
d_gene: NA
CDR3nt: TGCGCCAGCAGCTCCGGACAGTCGCTCGGAGCTAATGAAAAACTGTTTTTT
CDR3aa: CASSSGQSLGANEKLFF

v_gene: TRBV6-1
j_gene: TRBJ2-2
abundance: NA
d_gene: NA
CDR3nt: TGTGCCAGCAGTGATTCTGGGGTTCGGGGCACCGGGGAGCTGTTTTTT
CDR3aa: CASSDSGVRGTGELFF